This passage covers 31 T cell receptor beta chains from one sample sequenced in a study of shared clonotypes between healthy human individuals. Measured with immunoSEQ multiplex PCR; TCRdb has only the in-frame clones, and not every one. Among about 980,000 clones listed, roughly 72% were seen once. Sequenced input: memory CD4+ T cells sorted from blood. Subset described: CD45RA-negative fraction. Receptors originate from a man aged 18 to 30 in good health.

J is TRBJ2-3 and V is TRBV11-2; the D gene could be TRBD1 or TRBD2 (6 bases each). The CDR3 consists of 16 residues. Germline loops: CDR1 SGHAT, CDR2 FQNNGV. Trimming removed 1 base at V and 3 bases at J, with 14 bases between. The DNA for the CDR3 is TGTGCCAGCAGCTTAGGTGGGGGGCGTGTGACAGATACGCAGTATTTT. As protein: CASSLGGGRVTDTQYF.

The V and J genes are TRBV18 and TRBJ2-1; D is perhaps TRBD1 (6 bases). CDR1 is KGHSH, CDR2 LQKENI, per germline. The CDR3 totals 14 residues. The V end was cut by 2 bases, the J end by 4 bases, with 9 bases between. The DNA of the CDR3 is TGTGCCAGCTCACCAATACAGGGATACAATGAGCAGTTCTTC. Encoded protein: CASSPIQGYNEQFF.

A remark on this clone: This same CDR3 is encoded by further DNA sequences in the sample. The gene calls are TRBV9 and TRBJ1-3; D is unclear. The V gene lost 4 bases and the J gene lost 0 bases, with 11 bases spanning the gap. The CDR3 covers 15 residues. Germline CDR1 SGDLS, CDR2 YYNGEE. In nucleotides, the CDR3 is TGTGCCAGCAGCCCTCTCAGAGACTCTGGAAACACCATATATTTT. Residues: CASSPLRDSGNTIYF.

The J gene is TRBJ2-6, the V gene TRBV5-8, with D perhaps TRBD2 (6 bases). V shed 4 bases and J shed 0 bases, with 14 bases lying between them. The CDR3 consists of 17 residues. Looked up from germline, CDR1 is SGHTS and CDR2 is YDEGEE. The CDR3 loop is CASSLRDSHSGANVLTF. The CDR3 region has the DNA TGTGCCAGCAGCCTCCGGGACTCCCACTCTGGGGCCAACGTCCTGACTTTC.

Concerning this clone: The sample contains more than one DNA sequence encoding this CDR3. The CDR3 DNA reads TGCAGCGTTCTGGACTCCTATAATTCACCCCTCCACTTT. Translating it yields CSVLDSYNSPLHF. This chain links TRBV29-1 with TRBJ1-6; D is undetermined. The CDR3 length is 13 residues. Germline CDR1 reads SQVTM; CDR2 reads ANQGSEA. The V end lost 5 bases, the J end lost 0 bases, and 5 bases lay between the germline ends.

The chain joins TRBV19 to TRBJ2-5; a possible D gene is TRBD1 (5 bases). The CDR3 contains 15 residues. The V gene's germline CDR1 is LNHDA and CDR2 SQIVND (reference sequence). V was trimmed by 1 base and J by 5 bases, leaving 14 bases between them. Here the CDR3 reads CASSIARRPGETQYF. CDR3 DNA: TGTGCCAGTAGTATAGCCCGCCGTCCAGGGGAGACCCAGTACTTC.

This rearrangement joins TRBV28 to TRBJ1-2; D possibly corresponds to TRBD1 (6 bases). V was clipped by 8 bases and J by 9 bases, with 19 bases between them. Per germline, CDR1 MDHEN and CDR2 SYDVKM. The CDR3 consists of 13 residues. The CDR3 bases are TGTGCCAGCGGACCTCTTTGGGGGGCGCGCTACACCTTC. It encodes CASGPLWGARYTF.

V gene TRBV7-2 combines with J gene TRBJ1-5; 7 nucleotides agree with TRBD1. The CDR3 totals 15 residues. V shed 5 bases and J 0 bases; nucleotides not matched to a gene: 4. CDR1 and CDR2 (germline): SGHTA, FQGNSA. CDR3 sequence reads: CASSQTGISNQPQHF. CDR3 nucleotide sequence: TGTGCCAGCAGCCAGACAGGGATTAGCAATCAGCCCCAGCATTTT.

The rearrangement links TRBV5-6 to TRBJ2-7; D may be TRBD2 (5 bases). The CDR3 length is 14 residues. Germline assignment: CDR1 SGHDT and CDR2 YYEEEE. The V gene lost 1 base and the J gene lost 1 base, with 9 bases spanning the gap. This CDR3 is CASSLWSGSYEQYF. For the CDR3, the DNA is TGTGCCAGCAGCTTGTGGTCGGGATCCTACGAGCAGTACTTC.

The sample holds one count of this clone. The chain's CDR3 is CASSLFSGSYNEQFF. The CDR3, as DNA: TGCGCCAGCAGCTTGTTTAGCGGTTCCTACAATGAGCAGTTCTTC. This chain joins TRBV5-1 and TRBJ2-1; D perhaps matches TRBD2 (6 bases). Germline V gene data show CDR1 as SGHRS and CDR2 as YFSETQ. This CDR3 spans 15 amino acids. The ends were cut back, 1 base at V and 1 base at J, with 9 bases in the middle.

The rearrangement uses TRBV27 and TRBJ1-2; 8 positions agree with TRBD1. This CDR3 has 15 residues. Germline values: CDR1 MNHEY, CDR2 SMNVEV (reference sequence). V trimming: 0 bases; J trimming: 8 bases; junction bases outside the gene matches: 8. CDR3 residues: CASSLSTGAARGYTF. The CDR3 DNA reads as TGTGCCAGCAGTTTATCGACAGGGGCAGCTCGGGGCTACACCTTC.

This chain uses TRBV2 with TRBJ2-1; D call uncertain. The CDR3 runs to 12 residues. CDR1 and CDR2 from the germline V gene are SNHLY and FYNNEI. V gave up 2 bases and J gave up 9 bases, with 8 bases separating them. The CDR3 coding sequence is TGTGCCAGCAGTGAACTTGGGCGTGAGCAGTTCTTC. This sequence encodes CASSELGREQFF.

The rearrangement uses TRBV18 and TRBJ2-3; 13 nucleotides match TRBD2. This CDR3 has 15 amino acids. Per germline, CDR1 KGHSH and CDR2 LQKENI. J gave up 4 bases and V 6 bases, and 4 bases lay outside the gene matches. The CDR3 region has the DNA TGTGCCAGCTCGCGGACTAGCGGGAGTGCAGATACGCAGTATTTT. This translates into CASSRTSGSADTQYF.

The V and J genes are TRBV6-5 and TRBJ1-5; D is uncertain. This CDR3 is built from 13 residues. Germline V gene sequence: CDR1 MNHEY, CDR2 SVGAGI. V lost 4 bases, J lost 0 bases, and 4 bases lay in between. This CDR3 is CASSSYSNQPQHF. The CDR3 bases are TGTGCCAGCAGTTCCTATAGCAATCAGCCCCAGCATTTT.

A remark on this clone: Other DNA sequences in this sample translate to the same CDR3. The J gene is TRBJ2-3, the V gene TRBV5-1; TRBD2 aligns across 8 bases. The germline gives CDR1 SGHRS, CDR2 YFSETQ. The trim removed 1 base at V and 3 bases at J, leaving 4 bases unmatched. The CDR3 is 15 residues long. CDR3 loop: CASSLNPGGTDTQYF. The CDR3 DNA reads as TGCGCCAGCAGCTTGAACCCGGGAGGGACAGATACGCAGTATTTT.

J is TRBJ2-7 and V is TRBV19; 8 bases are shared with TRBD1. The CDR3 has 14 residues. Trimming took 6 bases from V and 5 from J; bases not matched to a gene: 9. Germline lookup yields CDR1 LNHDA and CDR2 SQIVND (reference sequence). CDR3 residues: CASRSAGGRDEQYF. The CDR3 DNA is TGTGCCAGTAGAAGCGCAGGGGGCAGGGACGAGCAGTACTTC.

For the CDR3, the DNA is TGTGCCAGCAACAAGGGGAACACCGGGGAGCTGTTTTTT. Protein: CASNKGNTGELFF. V and J are TRBV2 and TRBJ2-2; the D is unclear. Looked up from germline, CDR1 is SNHLY and CDR2 is FYNNEI. V dropped 7 bases and J dropped 1 base, with 7 bases sitting between them. The length of the CDR3 is 13 residues. The full variable domain, with the rest looked up from reference TRBV2 and TRBJ2-2, is EPEVTQTPSHQVTQMGQEVILRCVPISNHLYFYWYRQILGQKVEFLVSFYNNEISEKSEIFDDQFSVERPDGSNFTLKIRSTKLEDSAMYFCASNKGNTGELFFGEGSRLTVL.

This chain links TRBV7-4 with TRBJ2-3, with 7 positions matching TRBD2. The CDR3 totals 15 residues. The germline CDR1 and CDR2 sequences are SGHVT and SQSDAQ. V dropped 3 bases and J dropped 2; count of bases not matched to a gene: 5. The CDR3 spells CASSFWRGITDTQYF. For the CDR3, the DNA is TGTGCCAGCAGCTTCTGGCGGGGGATCACAGATACGCAGTATTTT. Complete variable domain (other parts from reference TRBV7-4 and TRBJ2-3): GAGVSQSPRYKVAKRGRDVALRCDSISGHVTLYWYRQTLGQGSEVLTYSQSDAQRDKSGRPSGRFSAERPERSVSTLKIQRTEQGDSAVYLCASSFWRGITDTQYFGPGTRLTVL.

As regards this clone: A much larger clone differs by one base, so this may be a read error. The CDR3 is CAWSRTTGELVF. CDR3 sequence (DNA): TGTGCCTGGAGTCGTACCACCGGGGAGCTGGTTTTT. The V gene is TRBV30, the J gene TRBJ2-2; possible D gene TRBD2, 5 bases. This CDR3 is 12 amino acids long. Per the germline V gene, CDR1 is GTSNPN and CDR2 is SVGIG (reference sequence).

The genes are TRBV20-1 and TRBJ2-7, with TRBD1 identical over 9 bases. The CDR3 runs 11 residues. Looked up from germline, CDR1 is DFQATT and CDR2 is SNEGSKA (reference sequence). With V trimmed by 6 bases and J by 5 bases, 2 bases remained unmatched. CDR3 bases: TGCAGTGCGGGGACAGGGAACGAGCAGTACTTC. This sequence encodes CSAGTGNEQYF.

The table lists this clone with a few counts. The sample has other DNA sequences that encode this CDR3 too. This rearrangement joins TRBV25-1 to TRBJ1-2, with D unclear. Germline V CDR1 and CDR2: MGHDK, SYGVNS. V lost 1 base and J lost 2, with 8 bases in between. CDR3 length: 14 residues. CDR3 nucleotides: TGTGCCAGCAGTGAATCAGGCGGAAACTATGGCTACACCTTC. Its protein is CASSESGGNYGYTF.

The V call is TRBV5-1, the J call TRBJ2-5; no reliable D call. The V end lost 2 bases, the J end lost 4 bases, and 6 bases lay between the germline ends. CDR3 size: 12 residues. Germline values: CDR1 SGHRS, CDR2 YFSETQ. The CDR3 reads CASSFKVETQYF. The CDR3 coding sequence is TGCGCCAGCAGCTTCAAGGTAGAGACCCAGTACTTC.

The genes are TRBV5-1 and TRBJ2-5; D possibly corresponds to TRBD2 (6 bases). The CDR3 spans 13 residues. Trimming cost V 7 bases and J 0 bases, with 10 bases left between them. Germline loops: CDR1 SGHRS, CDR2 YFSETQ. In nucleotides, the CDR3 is TGCGCCAGCGGGACGGGGGACCAAGAGACCCAGTACTTC. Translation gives CASGTGDQETQYF.

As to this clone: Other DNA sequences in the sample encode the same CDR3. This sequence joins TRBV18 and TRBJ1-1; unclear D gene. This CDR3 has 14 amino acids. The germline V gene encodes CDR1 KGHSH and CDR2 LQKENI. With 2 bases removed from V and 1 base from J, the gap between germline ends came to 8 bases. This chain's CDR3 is CASSPNRGNTEAFF. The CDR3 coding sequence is TGTGCCAGCTCACCAAATCGAGGGAACACTGAAGCTTTCTTT.

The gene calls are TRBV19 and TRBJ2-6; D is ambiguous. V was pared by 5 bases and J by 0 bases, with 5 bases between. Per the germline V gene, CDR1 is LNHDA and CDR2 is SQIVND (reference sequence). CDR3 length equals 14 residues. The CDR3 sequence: CASSPPSGANVLTF. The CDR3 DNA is TGTGCCAGTAGTCCACCCTCTGGGGCCAACGTCCTGACTTTC.

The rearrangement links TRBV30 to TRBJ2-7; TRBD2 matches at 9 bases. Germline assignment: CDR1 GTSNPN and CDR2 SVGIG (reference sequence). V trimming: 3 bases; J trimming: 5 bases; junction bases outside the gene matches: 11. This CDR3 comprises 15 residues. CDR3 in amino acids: CAWSFAGGPVDEQYF. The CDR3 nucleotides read TGTGCCTGGAGCTTCGCGGGAGGGCCGGTCGACGAGCAGTACTTC.

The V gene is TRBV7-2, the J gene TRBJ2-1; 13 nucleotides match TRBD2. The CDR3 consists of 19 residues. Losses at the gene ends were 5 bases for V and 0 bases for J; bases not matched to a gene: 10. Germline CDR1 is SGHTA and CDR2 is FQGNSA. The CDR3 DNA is TGTGCCAGCAGCGCCCGACTAGCGGGAGGCCTGAGCTCCTACAATGAGCAGTTCTTC. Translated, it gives CASSARLAGGLSSYNEQFF.

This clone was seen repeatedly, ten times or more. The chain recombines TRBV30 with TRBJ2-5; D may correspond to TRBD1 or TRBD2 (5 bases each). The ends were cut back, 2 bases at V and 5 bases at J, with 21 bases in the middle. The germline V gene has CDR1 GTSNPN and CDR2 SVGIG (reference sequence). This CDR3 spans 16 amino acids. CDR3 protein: CAWSSLRGFGGETQYF. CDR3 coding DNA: TGTGCCTGGAGTTCTTTACGGGGCTTCGGCGGGGAGACCCAGTACTTC.

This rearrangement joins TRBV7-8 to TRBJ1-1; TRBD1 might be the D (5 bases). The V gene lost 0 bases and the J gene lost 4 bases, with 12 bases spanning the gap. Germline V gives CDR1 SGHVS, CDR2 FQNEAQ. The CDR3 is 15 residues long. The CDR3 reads CASSLASAGTTEAFF. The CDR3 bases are TGTGCCAGCAGCTTAGCGTCGGCAGGGACCACTGAAGCTTTCTTT.

CDR3 nucleotides: TGTGCCATCAGTGAACTAGCGGGAGCCCAGAATGAGCAGTTCTTC. Translated, it gives CAISELAGAQNEQFF. The V call is TRBV10-3, the J call TRBJ2-1; 11 bases fit TRBD2. The trim removed 3 bases at V and 7 bases at J, leaving 5 bases unmatched. The CDR3 extends over 15 amino acids. Germline values: CDR1 ENHRY, CDR2 SYGVKD.

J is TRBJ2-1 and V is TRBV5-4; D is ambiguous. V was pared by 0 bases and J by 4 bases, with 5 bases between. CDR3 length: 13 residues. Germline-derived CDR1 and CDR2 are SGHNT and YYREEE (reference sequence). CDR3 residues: CASSLAQYNEQFF. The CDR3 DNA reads TGTGCCAGCAGCTTGGCCCAATACAATGAGCAGTTCTTC.